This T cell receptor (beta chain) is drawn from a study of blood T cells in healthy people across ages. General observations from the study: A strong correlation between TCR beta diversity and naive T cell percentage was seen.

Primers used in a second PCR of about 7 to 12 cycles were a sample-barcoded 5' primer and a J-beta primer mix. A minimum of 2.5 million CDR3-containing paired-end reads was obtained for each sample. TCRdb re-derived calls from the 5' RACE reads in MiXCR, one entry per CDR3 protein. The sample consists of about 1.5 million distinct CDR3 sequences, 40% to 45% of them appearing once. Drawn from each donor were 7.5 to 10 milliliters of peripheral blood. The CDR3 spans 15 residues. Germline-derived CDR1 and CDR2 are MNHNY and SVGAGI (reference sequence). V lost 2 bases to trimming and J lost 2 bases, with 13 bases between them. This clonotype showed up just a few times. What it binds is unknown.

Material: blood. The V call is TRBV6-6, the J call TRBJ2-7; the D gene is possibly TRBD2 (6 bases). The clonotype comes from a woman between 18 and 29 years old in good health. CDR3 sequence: CASSYGSGLTYEQYF. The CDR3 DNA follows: TGTGCCAGCAGTTACGGTTCGGGACTCACCTACGAGCAGTACTTC.